The clone carrying this TCR beta chain was seen only a few times. This entry belongs to a study of blood T cell repertoires in COVID-19. V shed 5 bases, J shed 2 bases, and the junction held 10 bases outside the gene matches. Germline lookup yields CDR1 LNHDA and CDR2 SQIVND (reference sequence). This CDR3 is built from 16 residues. The protocol was immunoSEQ multiplex PCR, while the TCRdb copy is restricted to in-frame clones and leaves out a portion. The table records hundreds of thousands of clones, approximately 89% of them present only once. Sequencing was performed on peripheral blood. The chain couples TRBV19 to TRBJ2-3; TRBD2 agrees at 7 bases. The TCR comes from a woman in her forties or fifties who had recovered from COVID-19. The CDR3 protein is CASSFGTTPLTDTQYF. Written as DNA, the CDR3 is TGTGCCAGTAGTTTCGGGACTACGCCCCTCACAGATACGCAGTATTTT.